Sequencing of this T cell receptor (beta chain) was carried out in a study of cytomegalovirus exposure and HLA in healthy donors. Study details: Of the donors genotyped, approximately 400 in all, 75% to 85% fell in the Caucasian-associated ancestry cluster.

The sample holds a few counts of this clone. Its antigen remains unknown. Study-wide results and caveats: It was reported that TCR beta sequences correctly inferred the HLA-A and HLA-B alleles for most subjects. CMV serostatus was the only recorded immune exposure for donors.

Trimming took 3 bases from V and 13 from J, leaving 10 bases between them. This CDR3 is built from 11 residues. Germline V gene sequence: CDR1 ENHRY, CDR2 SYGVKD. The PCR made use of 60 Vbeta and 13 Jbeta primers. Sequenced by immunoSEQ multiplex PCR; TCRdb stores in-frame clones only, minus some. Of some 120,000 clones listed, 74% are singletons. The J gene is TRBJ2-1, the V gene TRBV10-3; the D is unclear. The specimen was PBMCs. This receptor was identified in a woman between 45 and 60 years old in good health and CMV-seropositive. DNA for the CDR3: TGTGCCATCAGTGAAACCAGCGATCAGTTCTTC. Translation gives CAISETSDQFF.